This T cell receptor beta chain was recorded in a study of identical twins. Study-level findings and limits: Cord blood beta clonotypes present at high abundance carried fewer insertions; no such pattern appeared in memory repertoires.

This clonotype was counted many times. Its matching antigen is unknown. TCRdb reprocessed the 5' RACE reads via MiXCR and lists one record per CDR3 protein. This table has 150,000 or so distinct CDR3 sequences, under 4.5% appearing once. This CDR3 is 15 amino acids long. V lost 1 base, J lost 4 bases, and 12 bases lay in between. Germline lookup yields CDR1 SGHRS and CDR2 YFSETQ. V and J are TRBV5-1 and TRBJ2-1; D is perhaps TRBD2 (6 bases). Material: memory T cells sorted from blood. The TCR was taken from a man aged 18 to 29 in good health. CDR3 coding DNA: TGCGCCAGCAGCTTGATCGGCGGGGAATACAATGAGCAGTTCTTC. Translated: CASSLIGGEYNEQFF.